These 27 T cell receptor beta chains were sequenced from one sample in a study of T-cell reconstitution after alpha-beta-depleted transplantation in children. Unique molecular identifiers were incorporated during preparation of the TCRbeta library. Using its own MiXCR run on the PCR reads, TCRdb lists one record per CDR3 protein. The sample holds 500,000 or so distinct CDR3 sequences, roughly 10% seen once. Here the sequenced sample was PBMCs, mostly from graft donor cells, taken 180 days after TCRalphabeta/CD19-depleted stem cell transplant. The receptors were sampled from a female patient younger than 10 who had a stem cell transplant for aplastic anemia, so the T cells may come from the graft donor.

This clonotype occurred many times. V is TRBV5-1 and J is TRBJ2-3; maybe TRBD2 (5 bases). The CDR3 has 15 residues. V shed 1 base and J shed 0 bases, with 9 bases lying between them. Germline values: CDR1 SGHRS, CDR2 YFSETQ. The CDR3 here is CASSLWESSTDTQYF. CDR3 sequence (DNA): TGCGCCAGCAGCTTGTGGGAGTCTAGCACAGATACGCAGTATTTT.

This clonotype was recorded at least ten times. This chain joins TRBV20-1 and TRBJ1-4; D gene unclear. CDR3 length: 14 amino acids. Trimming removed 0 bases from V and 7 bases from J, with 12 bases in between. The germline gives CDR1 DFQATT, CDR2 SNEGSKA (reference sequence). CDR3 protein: CSAREAGLLEKLFF. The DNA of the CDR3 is TGCAGTGCTAGAGAGGCAGGTCTTCTTGAAAAACTGTTTTTT.

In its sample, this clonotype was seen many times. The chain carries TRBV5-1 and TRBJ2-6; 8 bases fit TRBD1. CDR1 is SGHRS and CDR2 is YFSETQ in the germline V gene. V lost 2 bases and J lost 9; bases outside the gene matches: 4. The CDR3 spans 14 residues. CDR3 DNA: TGCGCCAGCAGCTTACAGGGGGAGGTCAACGTCCTGACTTTC. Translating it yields CASSLQGEVNVLTF.

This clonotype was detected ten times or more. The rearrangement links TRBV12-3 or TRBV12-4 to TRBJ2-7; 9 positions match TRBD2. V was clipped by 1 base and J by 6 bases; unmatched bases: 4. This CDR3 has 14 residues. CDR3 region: CASSLGLAGREQYV. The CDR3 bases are TGTGCCAGCAGTTTAGGTCTAGCGGGACGCGAGCAGTACGTC.

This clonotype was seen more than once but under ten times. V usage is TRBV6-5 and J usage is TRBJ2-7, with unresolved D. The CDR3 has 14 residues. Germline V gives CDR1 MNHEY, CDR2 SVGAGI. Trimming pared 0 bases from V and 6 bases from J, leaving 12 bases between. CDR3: CASSYSMWGSEQYF. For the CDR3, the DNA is TGTGCCAGCAGTTACTCGATGTGGGGAAGCGAGCAGTACTTC.

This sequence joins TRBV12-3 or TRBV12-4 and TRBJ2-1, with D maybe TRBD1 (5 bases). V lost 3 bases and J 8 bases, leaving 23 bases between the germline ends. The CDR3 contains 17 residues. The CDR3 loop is CASSLMLVGQGKDEQFF. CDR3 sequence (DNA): TGTGCCAGCAGTTTGATGTTGGTGGGCCAGGGTAAGGATGAGCAGTTCTTC.

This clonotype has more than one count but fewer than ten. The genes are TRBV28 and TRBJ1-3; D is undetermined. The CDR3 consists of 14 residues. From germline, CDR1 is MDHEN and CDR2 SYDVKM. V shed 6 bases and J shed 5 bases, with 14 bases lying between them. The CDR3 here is CASSRQELRNTIYF. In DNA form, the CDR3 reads TGTGCCAGCAGCCGCCAGGAGTTGCGAAACACCATATATTTT.

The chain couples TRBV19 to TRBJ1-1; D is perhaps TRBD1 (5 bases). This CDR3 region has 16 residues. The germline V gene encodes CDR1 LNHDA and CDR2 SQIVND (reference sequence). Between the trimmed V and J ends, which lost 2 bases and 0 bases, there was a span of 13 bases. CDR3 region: CASSIWQGGMNTEAFF. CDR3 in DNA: TGTGCCAGTAGTATATGGCAGGGTGGAATGAACACTGAAGCTTTCTTT.

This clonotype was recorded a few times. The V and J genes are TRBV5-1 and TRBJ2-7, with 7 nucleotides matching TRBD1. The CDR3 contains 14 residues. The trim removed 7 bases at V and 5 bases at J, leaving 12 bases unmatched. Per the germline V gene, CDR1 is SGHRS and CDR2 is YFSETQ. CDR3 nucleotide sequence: TGCGCCAGCCCGGAGCCAGGGGGTACCCACGAGCAGTACGTC. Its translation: CASPEPGGTHEQYV.

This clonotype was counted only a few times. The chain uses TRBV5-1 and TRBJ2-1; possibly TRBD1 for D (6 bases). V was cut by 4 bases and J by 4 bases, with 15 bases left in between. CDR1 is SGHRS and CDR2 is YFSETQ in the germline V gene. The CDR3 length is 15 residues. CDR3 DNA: TGCGCCAGCAGCCACCAGGGGCTCCGATACAATGAGCAGTTCTTC. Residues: CASSHQGLRYNEQFF.

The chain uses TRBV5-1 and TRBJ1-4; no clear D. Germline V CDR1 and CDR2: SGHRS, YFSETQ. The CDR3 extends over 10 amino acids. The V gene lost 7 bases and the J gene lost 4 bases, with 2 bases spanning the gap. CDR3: CASRNEKLFF. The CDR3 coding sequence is TGCGCCAGCCGTAATGAAAAACTGTTTTTT.

The CDR3 DNA reads TGTGCCAGCGCCTATGGCTGGAAGGCATCCTACGAGCAGTACTTC. It translates to CASAYGWKASYEQYF. The chain links TRBV5-5 to TRBJ2-7; the D is unclear. The V end was cut by 7 bases, the J end by 1 base, with 18 bases between. The CDR3 is made up of 15 amino acids. Germline CDR1 and CDR2: SGHKS and YYEKEE (reference sequence).

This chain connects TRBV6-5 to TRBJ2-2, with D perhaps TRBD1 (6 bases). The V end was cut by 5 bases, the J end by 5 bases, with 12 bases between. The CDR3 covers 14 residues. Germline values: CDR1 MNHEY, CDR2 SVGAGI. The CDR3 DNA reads TGTGCCAGCAGTAACAGGGTGGGGACCGGGGAGCTGTTTTTT. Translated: CASSNRVGTGELFF.

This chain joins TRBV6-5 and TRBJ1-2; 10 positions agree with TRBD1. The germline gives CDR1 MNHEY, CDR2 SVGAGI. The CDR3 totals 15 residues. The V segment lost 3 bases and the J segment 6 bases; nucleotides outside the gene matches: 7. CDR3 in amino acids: CASSYRQGARDGYTF. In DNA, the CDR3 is TGTGCCAGCAGTTATCGACAGGGGGCGAGGGATGGCTACACCTTC.

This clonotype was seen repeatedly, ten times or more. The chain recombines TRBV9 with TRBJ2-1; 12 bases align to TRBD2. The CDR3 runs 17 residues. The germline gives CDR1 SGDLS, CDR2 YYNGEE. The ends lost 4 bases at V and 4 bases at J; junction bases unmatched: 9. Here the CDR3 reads CASSPRTSGISYNEQFF. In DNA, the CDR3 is TGTGCCAGCAGCCCACGGACTAGCGGGATCAGTTACAATGAGCAGTTCTTC.

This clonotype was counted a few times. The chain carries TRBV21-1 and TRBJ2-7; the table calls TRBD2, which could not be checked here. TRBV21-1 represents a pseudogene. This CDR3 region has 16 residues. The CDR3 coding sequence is TGTGCCAGACTTGCCCCTACCTCTAGCTGGCATTACGAGCAGTACGTC. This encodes CARLAPTSSWHYEQYV.

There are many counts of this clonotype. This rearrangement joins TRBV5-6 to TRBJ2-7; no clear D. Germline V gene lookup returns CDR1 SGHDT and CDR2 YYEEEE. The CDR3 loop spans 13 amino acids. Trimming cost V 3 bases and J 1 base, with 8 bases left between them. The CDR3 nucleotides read TGTGCCAGCAGCTGGAGCTTTTCCTACGAGCAGTACTTC. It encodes CASSWSFSYEQYF.

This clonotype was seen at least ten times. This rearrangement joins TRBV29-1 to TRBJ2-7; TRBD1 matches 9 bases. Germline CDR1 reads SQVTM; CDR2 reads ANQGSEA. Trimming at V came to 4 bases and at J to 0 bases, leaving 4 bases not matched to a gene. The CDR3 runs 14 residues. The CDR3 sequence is CSVVGTGSSYEQYF. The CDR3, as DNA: TGCAGCGTTGTGGGGACAGGGAGCTCCTACGAGCAGTACTTC.

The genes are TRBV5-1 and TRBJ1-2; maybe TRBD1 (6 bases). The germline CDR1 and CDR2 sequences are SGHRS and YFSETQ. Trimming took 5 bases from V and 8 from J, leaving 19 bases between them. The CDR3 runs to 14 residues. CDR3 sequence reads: CASSFTGMEWGYTF. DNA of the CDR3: TGCGCCAGCAGTTTCACAGGGATGGAGTGGGGCTACACCTTC.

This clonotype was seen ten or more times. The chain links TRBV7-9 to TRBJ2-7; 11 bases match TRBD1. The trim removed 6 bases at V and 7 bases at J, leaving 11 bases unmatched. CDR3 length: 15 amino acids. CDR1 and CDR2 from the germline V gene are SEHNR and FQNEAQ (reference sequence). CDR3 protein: CASSKGGQGAGEQYV. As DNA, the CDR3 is TGTGCCAGCAGTAAAGGCGGACAGGGGGCGGGAGAGCAGTACGTC.

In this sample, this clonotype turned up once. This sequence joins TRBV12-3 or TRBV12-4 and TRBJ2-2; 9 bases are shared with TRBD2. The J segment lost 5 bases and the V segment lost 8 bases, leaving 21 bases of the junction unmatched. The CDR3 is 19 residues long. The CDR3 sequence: CASCRPAVGGRAWTGELFF. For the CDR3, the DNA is TGTGCCAGCTGTCGCCCTGCTGTTGGCGGGAGGGCCTGGACCGGGGAGCTGTTTTTT.

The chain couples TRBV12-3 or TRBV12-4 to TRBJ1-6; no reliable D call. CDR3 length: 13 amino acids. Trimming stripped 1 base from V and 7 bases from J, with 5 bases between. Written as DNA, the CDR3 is TGTGCCAGCAGTTTAGACTTGAATTCACCCCTCCACTTT. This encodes CASSLDLNSPLHF.

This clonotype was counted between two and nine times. Written as DNA, the CDR3 is TGTGCCAGCAGCCAAGATCAAAGCGCCTCCTACAATGAGCAGTTCTTC. Its protein product is CASSQDQSASYNEQFF. The chain carries TRBV4-2 and TRBJ2-1; no clear D. Germline values: CDR1 LGHNA, CDR2 YNFKEQ. CDR3 length equals 16 residues. Trimming left V 0 bases short and J 0 bases short, with 9 bases between.

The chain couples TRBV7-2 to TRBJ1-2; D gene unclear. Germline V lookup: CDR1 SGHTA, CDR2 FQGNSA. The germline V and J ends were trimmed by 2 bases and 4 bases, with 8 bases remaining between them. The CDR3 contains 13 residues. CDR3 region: CASSLRQVYGYTF. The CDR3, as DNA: TGTGCCAGCAGCTTAAGGCAGGTCTATGGCTACACCTTC.

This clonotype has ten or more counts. The CDR3 sequence is CASSDMVSYNEQFF. DNA for the CDR3: TGTGCCAGCAGTGACATGGTTAGCTACAATGAGCAGTTCTTC. The chain has TRBV25-1 and TRBJ2-1; no reliable D call. The ends were cut back, 3 bases at V and 3 bases at J, with 9 bases in the middle. The CDR3 spans 14 residues. Germline assignment: CDR1 MGHDK and CDR2 SYGVNS.

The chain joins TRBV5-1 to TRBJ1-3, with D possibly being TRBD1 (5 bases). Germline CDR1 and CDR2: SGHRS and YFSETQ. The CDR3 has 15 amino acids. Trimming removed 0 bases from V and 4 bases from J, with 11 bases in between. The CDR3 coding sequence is TGCGCCAGCAGCTTGGTGGGGGAGACCGGAAACACCATATATTTT. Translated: CASSLVGETGNTIYF.

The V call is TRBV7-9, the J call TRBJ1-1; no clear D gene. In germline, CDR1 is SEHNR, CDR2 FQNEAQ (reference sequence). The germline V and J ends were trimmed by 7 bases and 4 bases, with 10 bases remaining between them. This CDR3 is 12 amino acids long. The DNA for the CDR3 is TGTGCCAGCAAGGCCGCGGGCACTGAAGCTTTCTTT. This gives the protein CASKAAGTEAFF.